This TCR beta chain was recorded in a study of T cell changes during pregnancy in multiple sclerosis. The repertoire was sequenced with immunoSEQ multiplex PCR; TCRdb's copy has only in-frame clones and lacks some. The sample gives more than 65,000 clones, roughly nine tenths of which show up once; 0.21% is in the top ten. Trimming at V came to 6 bases and at J to 7 bases, leaving 8 bases not matched to a gene. The CDR3 sequence is 13 residues long. CDR1 SQVTM and CDR2 ANQGSEA come from the germline V gene. This material consisted of CD4+ T cells from peripheral blood mononuclear cells, taken before pregnancy. This chain joins TRBV29-1 and TRBJ1-4; 7 bases align to TRBD1. This TCR was sampled from a female donor with multiple sclerosis, enrolled in a pregnancy study. The CDR3 bases are TGCAGCGTGCTGACAGGGTGGGGTGAAAAACTGTTTTTT. The encoded protein is CSVLTGWGEKLFF.